Shown below are 5 T cell receptor beta chains from a single sample sequenced in a study of Ad26.COV2.S vaccination and SARS-CoV-2 variants (dated by TCRdb to 2020 to 2023). The time point tag for this specimen amounts to: individuals recovered from natural SARS-CoV-2 infection. Library method: the immunoSEQ multiplex PCR assay. TCRdb limited this immuneACCESS table to in-frame rearrangements with V and J called. A share of clones is missing; checked studies link under half to unresolved V genes, and the rest is unexplained. The sample records over 110,000 clones, approximately 90% of which are singletons. Approximately 5.1% of the sample is held by the ten biggest clonotypes. This material consisted of peripheral blood, taken after recovery from COVID-19. These receptors originate from a human donor who had recovered from COVID-19.

The chain is built from TRBV27 and TRBJ1-2; 8 bases are a match to TRBD1. V trimming: 2 bases; J trimming: 2 bases; junction bases outside the gene matches: 7. The length of the CDR3 is 16 residues. Germline lookup yields CDR1 MNHEY and CDR2 SMNVEV (reference sequence). CDR3 protein: CASSLSWTGSNYGYTF. CDR3 DNA sequence: TGTGCCAGCAGTTTAAGCTGGACAGGGTCAAACTATGGCTACACCTTC.

This clone appeared once. The genes are TRBV27 and TRBJ1-4, with 10 bases matching TRBD1. The CDR3 length is 14 residues. Trimming removed 8 bases from V and 11 bases from J; junction bases left unmatched: 11. Germline-derived CDR1 and CDR2 are MNHEY and SMNVEV (reference sequence). CDR3 in DNA: TGTGCCAGCGGGGCACGGGACAGGGGAAGTAAACTGTTTTTT. Protein product: CASGARDRGSKLFF.

The chain couples TRBV5-5 to TRBJ2-7, with D tentatively TRBD1 (5 bases). The length of the CDR3 is 16 residues. Germline V gene data show CDR1 as SGHKS and CDR2 as YYEKEE (reference sequence). Trimming took off 4 bases at V and 3 bases at J, with 20 bases between the two ends. Here the CDR3 reads CASSPPKRQMSYEQYF. Here the CDR3 DNA reads TGTGCCAGCAGCCCACCAAAAAGACAGATGAGCTACGAGCAGTACTTC.

This chain uses TRBV2 with TRBJ1-5; 7 positions agree with TRBD1. Germline lookup yields CDR1 SNHLY and CDR2 FYNNEI. Losses at the gene ends were 7 bases for V and 7 bases for J; bases not matched to a gene: 4. The CDR3 runs to 12 residues. CDR3 nucleotide sequence: TGTGCCAGCAATCGACAGGGCCAGCCCCAGCATTTT. Residues: CASNRQGQPQHF.

The chain combines TRBV5-4 with TRBJ1-2; TRBD1 is a possible D gene (6 bases). CDR3 size: 15 residues. V was pared by 4 bases and J by 1 base, with 14 bases between. The germline V gene has CDR1 SGHNT and CDR2 YYREEE (reference sequence). The CDR3 nucleotides read TGTGCCAGCAGCCCCCCCCAGGGGATTAACTATGGCTACACCTTC. Its translation: CASSPPQGINYGYTF.